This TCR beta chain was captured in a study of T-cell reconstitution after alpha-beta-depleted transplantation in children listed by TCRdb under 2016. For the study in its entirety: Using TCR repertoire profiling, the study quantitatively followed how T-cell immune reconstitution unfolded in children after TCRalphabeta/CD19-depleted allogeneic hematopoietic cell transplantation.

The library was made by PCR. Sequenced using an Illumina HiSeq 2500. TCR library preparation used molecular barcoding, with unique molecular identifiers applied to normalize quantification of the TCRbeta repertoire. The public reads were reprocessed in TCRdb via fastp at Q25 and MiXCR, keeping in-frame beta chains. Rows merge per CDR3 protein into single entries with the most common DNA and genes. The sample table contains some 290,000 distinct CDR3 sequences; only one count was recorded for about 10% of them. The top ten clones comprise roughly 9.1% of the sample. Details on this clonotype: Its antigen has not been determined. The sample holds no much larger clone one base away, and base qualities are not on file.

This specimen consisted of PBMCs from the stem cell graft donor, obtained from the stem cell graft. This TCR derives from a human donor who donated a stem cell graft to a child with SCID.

CDR3 sequence: CASSHGGQLKTNEKLFF. The base sequence is TGCGCCAGCAGCCATGGGGGACAGCTGAAAACTAATGAAAAACTGTTTTTT. The rearrangement joined TRBV5-1 to TRBJ1-4, and TRBD1 matches 7 of the central bases. The CDR3 starts with the cysteine, ends with the phenylalanine, and has 17 residues. Solely the CDR3 DNA is kept, with 51 bases framed from the first base. Via the germline V gene, CDR1 is SGHRS and CDR2 YFSETQ. V and J are trimmed by 4 bases and 1 base, and the gene matches miss 10 bases of the junction.